This is a list of T cell receptor beta chains from one sample in a study of blood T cell repertoires in COVID-19. This table comes from immunoSEQ multiplex PCR, and its TCRdb copy is limited to in-frame clones, with some not included. The sample shows about 250,000 clones, almost 85% of them seen only once. What was sequenced was PBMCs or T cells enriched from blood (not recorded which). These receptors all stem from a woman between 50 and 59 years old with acute COVID-19. The CDR3 runs from the conserved cysteine through the conserved F or W. The D gene is left open where the match is weak. Some rows mark clone size as missing; the rest say once, few, many or name a class of expanded clone.

V	J	size	D	DNA	CDR3
TRBV6-5	TRBJ1-2	.	TRBD1	TGTGCCAGCAGGGGGACAGGGGAGGCCTATGGCTACACCTTC	CASRGTGEAYGYTF
TRBV7-8	TRBJ1-1	.	TRBD1	TGTGCCAGCAGCTGGGACAGGGGAGGCACTGAAGCTTTCTTT	CASSWDRGGTEAFF
TRBV7-9	TRBJ2-2	.	TRBD1	TGTGCCAGCAGCCTTCGACAGGGATTTAACACCGGGGAGCTGTTTTTT	CASSLRQGFNTGELFF
TRBV9	TRBJ2-7	.	.	TGTGCCAGCAGCCCGATATTGAGCTCCTACGAGCAGTACTTC	CASSPILSSYEQYF
TRBV6-5	TRBJ2-7	.	.	TGTGCCACCACAAACTACAGGTTCGAGCAGTACTTC	CATTNYRFEQYF
TRBV25-1	TRBJ1-1	once	.	TGTGCCAGCAGTGCGGGTTTTTCTTTCTTT	CASSAGFSFF
TRBV28	TRBJ2-5	.	TRBD2	TGTGCCAGCAGTTTTTCGGGGGGTTGGATGGAGACCCAGTACTTC	CASSFSGGWMETQYF
TRBV18	TRBJ1-5	.	TRBD1	TGTGCCAGCTCACCGGGACAGGGGGCGGGTCAGCCCCAGCATTTT	CASSPGQGAGQPQHF
TRBV4-3	TRBJ2-1	once	.	TGCGCCAGCAGCCAAGAGTCCAGGGGCGATGAGCAGTTCTTC	CASSQESRGDEQFF
TRBV3-1/TRBV3-2	TRBJ2-3	few	.	TGTGCCAGCAGCCAAGCTCCCGGGACTGGCAATACGCAGTATTTT	CASSQAPGTGNTQYF
TRBV24-1	TRBJ2-3	.	.	TGTGCCACCAGTAACGATGGGCTAGATACGCAGTATTTT	CATSNDGLDTQYF
TRBV19	TRBJ2-2	.	TRBD2	TGTGCCAGTCGCGGACTAGCGGGGGAGGGAACCGGGGAGCTGTTTTTT	CASRGLAGEGTGELFF
TRBV7-9	TRBJ1-2	.	.	TGTGCCAGCAGCTTAGTCTCGGGTGACCCGACCTATGGCTACACCTTC	CASSLVSGDPTYGYTF
TRBV5-1	TRBJ1-2	.	.	TGCGCCAGCAGCAATCGGGCAGGGACTAACTATGGCTACACCTTC	CASSNRAGTNYGYTF
TRBV24-1	TRBJ2-7	.	TRBD1	TGTGCCACCAGTAAGTCCGGGACAGGGGGAGAGTACGAGCAGTACTTC	CATSKSGTGGEYEQYF
TRBV7-9	TRBJ1-1	once	.	TGTGCCAGCAGCGGGGGGGTTTCTGGCCCGAACACTGAAGCTTTCTTT	CASSGGVSGPNTEAFF
TRBV6-5	TRBJ2-3	.	TRBD1	TGTGCCAGCAGTCCCCAGGGGGCCGGCACAGATACGCAGTATTTT	CASSPQGAGTDTQYF
TRBV5-1	TRBJ1-2	.	TRBD1	TGCGCCAGCAGCTTACAGGGGGCAGGTGGCTACACCTTC	CASSLQGAGGYTF
TRBV28	TRBJ1-1	.	TRBD1	TGTGCCAGCAGGCGGACAGGAGTGTTTAACACTGAAGCTTTCTTT	CASRRTGVFNTEAFF
TRBV27	TRBJ1-1	once	.	TGTGCCAGCAGTTTTGGACACATGAACACTGAAGCTTTCTTT	CASSFGHMNTEAFF
TRBV6-1	TRBJ2-5	.	TRBD2	TGTGCCAGCAGTGGCGGGGTAGCGGGGCCACAAGAGACCCAGTACTTC	CASSGGVAGPQETQYF
TRBV7-2	TRBJ1-5	.	.	TGTGCCAGCAGCTTAGAGCTCGGGTTTAATCAGCCCCAGCATTTT	CASSLELGFNQPQHF
TRBV6-2/TRBV6-3	TRBJ1-5	few	TRBD1	TGTGCCAGCAGTGGGGAGACAGGGGGCGGCAATCAGCCCCAGCATTTT	CASSGETGGGNQPQHF
TRBV23-1	TRBJ1-6	.	.	TGCGCCAGCAGTCAATCTAATCTAGGGGGTACGTGGGCCCTCCACTTT	CASSQSNLGGTWALHF
TRBV19	TRBJ2-7	.	.	TGTGCCAGTAGTCCTACATCGACAGTCCCTTCCTACGAGCAGTACTTC	CASSPTSTVPSYEQYF
TRBV7-2	TRBJ1-2	.	.	TGTGCCAGCACCACGACAGTCTATGGCTACACCTTC	CASTTTVYGYTF
TRBV7-8	TRBJ2-7	.	TRBD2	TGTGCCAGCAGCTCCATACTAGCGGGGGGCGGCGAGCAGTACTTC	CASSSILAGGGEQYF
TRBV5-4	TRBJ2-5	once	TRBD2	TGTGCCAGCAGCTCCGGCACTAGCGCGCAAGAGACCCAGTACTTC	CASSSGTSAQETQYF
TRBV10-3	TRBJ1-1	.	TRBD1	TGTGCCATTGCCGGACAGGCGGACACTGAAGCTTTCTTT	CAIAGQADTEAFF
TRBV29-1	TRBJ1-2	few	TRBD1	TGCAGCGTTCCTTCCGGGACAGTTGCTTGGACCTTC	CSVPSGTVAWTF
TRBV5-4	TRBJ2-1	.	.	TGTGCCAGCAGCTCGGACTCTAGCTCCTACAATGAGCAGTTCTTC	CASSSDSSSYNEQFF
TRBV18	TRBJ1-1	few	TRBD1	TGTGCCAGCTCACAGCCGGGACAGGGGATAGGCACTGAAGCTTTCTTT	CASSQPGQGIGTEAFF
TRBV27	TRBJ2-1	.	TRBD2	TGTGCCAGCTGGTGGGGGGGATTGGCCGTAAATGAGCAGTTCTTC	CASWWGGLAVNEQFF
TRBV7-2	TRBJ1-6	.	.	TGTGCCAGCAGCTTATCAGGTGTTAGTTCACCCCTCCACTTT	CASSLSGVSSPLHF
TRBV6-5	TRBJ1-3	.	.	TGTGCCAGCAGTCCTACTACGAGCTCTGGAAACACCATATATTTT	CASSPTTSSGNTIYF